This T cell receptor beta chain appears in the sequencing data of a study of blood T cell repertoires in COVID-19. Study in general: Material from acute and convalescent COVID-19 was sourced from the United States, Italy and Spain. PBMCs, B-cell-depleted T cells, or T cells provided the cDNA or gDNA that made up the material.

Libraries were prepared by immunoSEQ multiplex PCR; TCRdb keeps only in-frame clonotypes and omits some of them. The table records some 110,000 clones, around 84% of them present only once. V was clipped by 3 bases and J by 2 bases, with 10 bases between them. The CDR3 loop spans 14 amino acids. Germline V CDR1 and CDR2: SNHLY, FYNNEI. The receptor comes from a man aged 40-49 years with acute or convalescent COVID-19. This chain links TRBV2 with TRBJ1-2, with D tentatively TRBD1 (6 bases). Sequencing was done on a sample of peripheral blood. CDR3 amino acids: CASSEWDINYGYTF. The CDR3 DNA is TGTGCCAGCAGTGAGTGGGACATCAACTATGGCTACACCTTC.